This entry lists 31 T cell receptor beta chains sequenced from one sample in a study of CD8 T cells in Susac syndrome. RNA was extracted with the RNeasy kit, and a quantity of roughly 0.5 to 1 ug was reverse transcribed using random hexamers. MiXCR, run by TCRdb on the immunoSEQ multiplex PCR reads, gives a single entry per CDR3 protein. The data show 170,000 or so distinct CDR3 sequences, around 95% seen once. The sequencing input was CD4+ T cells from PBMCs. These receptors were taken from a human donor with Susac syndrome.

The chain links TRBV5-4 to TRBJ1-2; TRBD1 is a possible D gene (6 bases). V was cut by 5 bases and J by 6 bases, with 17 bases left in between. The CDR3 covers 14 residues. The germline gives CDR1 SGHNT, CDR2 YYREEE (reference sequence). The DNA for the CDR3 is TGTGCCAGCAGGTCCGGGACAAAGAACGATGGCTACACCTTC. Translation gives CASRSGTKNDGYTF.

The J gene is TRBJ1-4, the V gene TRBV27, with a possible D match to TRBD1 (6 bases). The CDR3 covers 16 residues. Germline-derived CDR1 and CDR2 are MNHEY and SMNVEV (reference sequence). The ends were cut back, 5 bases at V and 6 bases at J, with 19 bases in the middle. CDR3 in DNA: TGTGCCAGCAGTCGGGGGGGGACAATTGGGCATGAAAAACTGTTTTTT. Translating it yields CASSRGGTIGHEKLFF.

This chain joins TRBV30 and TRBJ1-1; no reliable D call. The CDR3 has 13 amino acids. Germline V gene data show CDR1 as GTSNPN and CDR2 as SVGIG (reference sequence). Trimming took 0 bases from V and 0 from J, leaving 5 bases between them. The CDR3 region is CAWSVYLNTEAFF. CDR3 bases: TGTGCCTGGAGTGTATATTTGAACACTGAAGCTTTCTTT. The full variable domain, completed using reference TRBV30 and TRBJ1-1, is SQTIHQWPATLVQPVGSPLSLECTVEGTSNPNLYWYRQAAGRGLQLLFYSVGIGQISSEVPQNLSASRPQDRQFILSSKKLLLSDSGFYLCAWSVYLNTEAFFGQGTRLTVV.

The chain joins TRBV9 to TRBJ2-1; no definite D call. The V gene lost 4 bases and the J gene lost 0 bases, with 14 bases spanning the gap. Germline CDR1 is SGDLS and CDR2 is YYNGEE. This CDR3 comprises 16 residues. The CDR3 DNA reads TGTGCCAGCAGCCCACAGTACAGCGTCTCCTACAATGAGCAGTTCTTC. Encoded protein: CASSPQYSVSYNEQFF.

The chain is built from TRBV15 and TRBJ1-2, with unresolved D. Germline-derived CDR1 and CDR2 are LNHNV and YYDKDF (reference sequence). The V end was cut by 2 bases, the J end by 6 bases, with 16 bases between. The CDR3 contains 15 residues. The CDR3 DNA reads TGTGCCACCAGCAGACCATTCGAGCCTCGGAATGGCTACACCTTC. Translation: CATSRPFEPRNGYTF.

The CDR3 here is CASTVWRIRGGNTEAFF. The CDR3 DNA follows: TGTGCCAGCACTGTGTGGCGAATTAGAGGGGGCAACACTGAAGCTTTCTTT. This rearrangement joins TRBV27 to TRBJ1-1; 7 nucleotides agree with TRBD1. The V gene's germline CDR1 is MNHEY and CDR2 SMNVEV (reference sequence). With V trimmed by 7 bases and J by 2 bases, 16 bases remained unmatched. CDR3 length: 17 amino acids.

J is TRBJ2-7 and V is TRBV30; TRBD1 matches at 7 bases. The CDR3 spans 12 residues. CDR1 is GTSNPN, CDR2 SVGIG, per germline (reference sequence). V gave up 4 bases and J gave up 2 bases; unmatched junction bases: 2. CDR3: CAWNRGTYEQYF. CDR3 sequence (DNA): TGTGCCTGGAACAGGGGTACCTACGAGCAGTACTTC.

The gene calls are TRBV9 and TRBJ1-2; maybe TRBD1 (6 bases). The CDR3 is made up of 14 amino acids. Germline assignment: CDR1 SGDLS and CDR2 YYNGEE. Deletions cut 2 bases from V and 2 bases from J, with 10 bases between. CDR3 nucleotides: TGTGCCAGCAGCGTCGGAGGGGGGAACTATGGCTACACCTTC. This gives the protein CASSVGGGNYGYTF.

This clonotype was seen only once. The CDR3 nucleotides are TGCAGTGCTAGGGGGCCAGAGACCCAGTACTTC. This sequence encodes CSARGPETQYF. The J gene is TRBJ2-5, the V gene TRBV20-1, with TRBD1 as a possible D gene (5 bases). Trimming cost V 3 bases and J 4 bases, with 6 bases left between them. This CDR3 has 11 amino acids. From germline, CDR1 is DFQATT and CDR2 SNEGSKA (reference sequence).

V is TRBV5-1 and J is TRBJ2-5; 14 bases line up with TRBD2. The CDR3 is 15 amino acids. The V gene's germline CDR1 is SGHRS and CDR2 YFSETQ. V lost 5 bases and J lost 5; bases outside the gene matches: 5. The CDR3 is CASSPGLAGEETQYF. The CDR3 nucleotides read TGCGCCAGCAGTCCGGGACTAGCGGGAGAGGAGACCCAGTACTTC.

This chain uses TRBV6-1 with TRBJ1-1; D remains ambiguous. The CDR3 covers 16 residues. V lost 5 bases, J lost 0 bases, and 16 bases lay in between. Germline CDR1 reads MNHNS; CDR2 reads SASEGT. The CDR3 DNA is TGTGCCAGCAGTCCCCAGTTAGGAGGGTTGAACACTGAAGCTTTCTTT. This codes for CASSPQLGGLNTEAFF.

J is TRBJ2-7 and V is TRBV18; the D gene is possibly TRBD2 (6 bases). Germline V gives CDR1 KGHSH, CDR2 LQKENI. Trimming stripped 3 bases from V and 2 bases from J, with 14 bases between. The CDR3 is 15 amino acids. Here the CDR3 reads CASSPTGDPTYEQYF. The CDR3 DNA reads TGTGCCAGCTCACCTACGGGAGACCCAACCTACGAGCAGTACTTC.

This clonotype came up a few times. The chain employs TRBV6-5 and TRBJ1-1; D ambiguous. The CDR3 contains 13 residues. Trimming removed 2 bases from V and 1 base from J, with 5 bases in between. CDR1 MNHEY and CDR2 SVGAGI come from the germline V gene. CDR3 nucleotides: TGTGCCAGCAGTTACGGCGGGAACACTGAAGCTTTCTTT. As protein: CASSYGGNTEAFF.

In nucleotides, the CDR3 is TGTGCCAGCTCACCCAGGGGCTCTGGGGCCAACGTCCTGACTTTC. The encoded protein is CASSPRGSGANVLTF. This chain joins TRBV27 and TRBJ2-6; TRBD1 is a possible D gene (6 bases). The CDR3 totals 15 residues. The germline V gene has CDR1 MNHEY and CDR2 SMNVEV (reference sequence). Trimming removed 8 bases from V and 0 bases from J, with 11 bases in between.

This chain joins TRBV18 and TRBJ2-7; maybe TRBD2 (5 bases). Germline-derived CDR1 and CDR2 are KGHSH and LQKENI. Trimming left V 1 base short and J 6 bases short, with 13 bases between. The CDR3 is made up of 14 amino acids. CDR3 in DNA: TGTGCCAGCTCACCACTCTCCGGGGATGGCGAGCAGTACGTC. Protein product: CASSPLSGDGEQYV.

The V gene is TRBV6-2 or TRBV6-3, the J gene TRBJ1-1, with D possibly TRBD1 on 5 matching bases. This CDR3 is 15 amino acids long. Germline-derived CDR1 and CDR2 are MNHEY and SVGEGT. V was clipped by 2 bases and J by 1 base, with 11 bases between them. CDR3 sequence: CASSYPGTGNTEAFF. CDR3 DNA: TGTGCCAGCAGTTACCCAGGGACGGGGAACACTGAAGCTTTCTTT.

As to this clonotype: The junction departs from germline at one end; a sequencing error may be responsible. This sequence joins TRBV20-1 and TRBJ1-1; the D is unclear. The CDR3 contains 13 residues. Germline values: CDR1 DFQATT, CDR2 SNEGSKA (reference sequence). The CDR3 DNA follows: TGCAGTGCCAGAGGGTCAGTAACCACTGAAGCTTTCTTT. Amino acid sequence: CSARGSVTTEAFF.

The J gene is TRBJ2-7, the V gene TRBV5-6, with 7 bases fitting TRBD1. Germline CDR1 reads SGHDT; CDR2 reads YYEEEE. V dropped 3 bases and J dropped 5; count of bases not matched to a gene: 11. The CDR3 runs to 15 residues. The CDR3 loop reads CASSSPGQPRDEQYF. DNA for the CDR3: TGTGCCAGCAGCTCCCCGGGACAGCCGCGCGACGAGCAGTACTTC.

There are a few counts of this clonotype. This sequence joins TRBV5-1 and TRBJ1-1, with 8 bases identical to TRBD1. CDR1 and CDR2 (germline): SGHRS, YFSETQ. With 7 bases clipped from V and 1 base from J, the junction kept 12 bases outside the gene matches. The CDR3 consists of 16 residues. This CDR3 is CASRPSDRVKNTEAFF. CDR3 nucleotide sequence: TGCGCCAGCCGACCATCGGACAGGGTGAAGAACACTGAAGCTTTCTTT.

CDR3 region: CASSPGGSPVYEQYF. The DNA of the CDR3 is TGTGCCAGCAGCCCCGGTGGGTCCCCAGTCTACGAGCAGTACTTC. The chain combines TRBV28 with TRBJ2-7; D gene ambiguous. Trimming cost V 6 bases and J 3 bases, with 18 bases left between them. This CDR3 contains 15 residues. Germline assignment: CDR1 MDHEN and CDR2 SYDVKM.

The chain recombines TRBV7-3 with TRBJ2-2; D is unclear. Trimming removed 4 bases from V and 6 bases from J, with 6 bases in between. CDR1 SGHTA and CDR2 FQGTGA come from the germline V gene. CDR3 size: 12 residues. CDR3 bases: TGTGCCAGCAGCTCCCCTGCCGGGGAGCTGTTTTTT. Its protein is CASSSPAGELFF.

The count of this clonotype is one. The rearrangement links TRBV27 to TRBJ2-3; no definite D call. The germline CDR1 and CDR2 sequences are MNHEY and SMNVEV (reference sequence). There are 14 residues in the CDR3. V was clipped by 6 bases and J by 2 bases, with 12 bases between them. In DNA form, the CDR3 reads TGTGCCAGCAGACGAACAGACGCCACAGATACGCAGTATTTT. The encoded protein is CASRRTDATDTQYF.

The rearrangement joins TRBV7-9 to TRBJ2-1; a weak D match, TRBD1 (5 bases). There are 16 residues in the CDR3. CDR1 is SEHNR, CDR2 FQNEAQ, per germline (reference sequence). The ends were cut back, 3 bases at V and 2 bases at J, with 14 bases in the middle. The CDR3, as DNA: TGTGCCAGCAGCTTGACAGCCACAGCTCCCTACAATGAGCAGTTCTTC. Protein product: CASSLTATAPYNEQFF.

The J gene is TRBJ2-7, the V gene TRBV14, with 7 nucleotides matching TRBD1. Germline V CDR1 and CDR2: SGHDN, FVKESK. This CDR3 region has 15 residues. Trimming removed 1 base from V and 0 bases from J; junction bases left unmatched: 3. The CDR3 sequence is CASSQGTGYSYEQYV. DNA of the CDR3: TGTGCCAGCAGCCAAGGGACAGGCTACTCCTACGAGCAGTACGTC.

The gene calls are TRBV7-9 and TRBJ2-5; a possible D gene is TRBD1 (6 bases). The CDR3 length is 15 residues. Deletions cut 5 bases from V and 3 bases from J, with 16 bases between. Germline CDR1 SEHNR, CDR2 FQNEAQ (reference sequence). The CDR3: CASSPDRDTKETQYF. In nucleotides, the CDR3 is TGTGCCAGCAGCCCAGACCGGGACACAAAAGAGACCCAGTACTTC.

This chain's CDR3 is CASSAGTSPSTDTQYF. DNA for the CDR3: TGCGCCAGCAGCGCCGGGACTAGCCCTAGCACAGATACGCAGTATTTT. This chain links TRBV5-1 with TRBJ2-3; 9 bases are a match to TRBD2. Germline V gene lookup returns CDR1 SGHRS and CDR2 YFSETQ. The V and J ends lost 4 bases and 0 bases, in that order; junction bases with no gene match: 6. The CDR3 has 16 residues. Drawing the rest from reference TRBV5-1 and TRBJ2-3, the complete variable domain is KAGVTQTPRYLIKTRGQQVTLSCSPISGHRSVSWYQQTPGQGLQFLFEYFSETQRNKGNFPGRFSGRQFSNSRSEMNVSTLELGDSALYLCASSAGTSPSTDTQYFGPGTRLTVL.

The chain has TRBV4-1 and TRBJ2-3; TRBD2 matches 10 bases. The junction had 18 bases not matched to a gene; V was cut back by 4 bases and J by 2 bases. The germline CDR1 and CDR2 sequences are MGHRA and YSYEKL. This CDR3 is 20 amino acids long. In DNA, the CDR3 is TGCGCCAGCAGCCGGGCCGGGGGCGGATTAGCGGGGGGCCCCACAGATACGCAGTATTTT. It is translated as CASSRAGGGLAGGPTDTQYF.

V usage is TRBV18 and J usage is TRBJ1-1, with no clear D. The V gene's germline CDR1 is KGHSH and CDR2 LQKENI. Trimming cost V 4 bases and J 2 bases, with 5 bases left between them. The CDR3 is 12 amino acids. Written as DNA, the CDR3 is TGTGCCAGCTCACTTAGAAACACTGAAGCTTTCTTT. Its translation is CASSLRNTEAFF. Based on the CDR3 plus reference TRBV18 and TRBJ1-1, the full variable domain is NAGVMQNPRHLVRRRGQEARLRCSPMKGHSHVYWYRQLPEEGLKFMVYLQKENIIDESGMPKERFSAEFPKEGPSILRIQQVVRGDSAAYFCASSLRNTEAFFGQGTRLTVV.

The gene calls are TRBV28 and TRBJ2-7; D gene uncertain. Per germline, CDR1 MDHEN and CDR2 SYDVKM. V shed 2 bases and J shed 3 bases, with 20 bases lying between them. The CDR3 extends over 17 amino acids. The CDR3, as DNA: TGTGCCAGCAGTTTACCCGTCTCAGTTACACTCGGCTACGAGCAGTACTTC. Translating it yields CASSLPVSVTLGYEQYF.

This chain connects TRBV21-1 to TRBJ1-1; the D call of TRBD1 is as the table states it, not checked on the DNA. TRBV21-1 is a pseudogene segment. The CDR3 sequence is 18 residues long. CDR3 in DNA: TGTGCCAGCAGCAGAGTCCGGGACAGGGGGCTTCGGAACACTGAAGCTTTCTTT. It translates to CASSRVRDRGLRNTEAFF.

The chain combines TRBV29-1 with TRBJ2-4, with 10 bases aligning to TRBD1. The CDR3 runs 12 residues. The germline CDR1 and CDR2 sequences are SQVTM and ANQGSEA. Trimming took 6 bases from V and 6 from J; bases not matched to a gene: 2. CDR3 sequence reads: CSVTGGLNIQYF. The CDR3 region has the DNA TGCAGCGTGACAGGGGGCCTAAACATTCAGTACTTC. Full variable domain (missing parts from reference TRBV29-1 and TRBJ2-4): SAVISQKPSRDICQRGTSLTIQCQVDSQVTMMFWYRQQPGQSLTLIATANQGSEATYESGFVIDKFPISRPNLTFSTLTVSNMSPEDSSIYLCSVTGGLNIQYFGAGTRLSVL.